This T cell receptor (beta chain) was captured by sequencing in a study of Graves' ophthalmopathy and Graves' hyperthyroidism. The CDR3 is 14 residues long. Germline values: CDR1 LNHNV, CDR2 YYDKDF (reference sequence). The V segment lost 3 bases and the J segment 1 base; nucleotides outside the gene matches: 2. The study amplified TCR beta CDR3 regions using RNA transcripts. The first-round RT-PCR employed HTBI primers together with the Qiagen OneStep RT-PCR kit. A multiplex PCR was then performed as the second round. MiXCR, run by TCRdb on the multiplex PCR reads, gives a single entry per CDR3 protein. The table records hundreds of thousands of distinct CDR3 sequences, under 50% of them present only once. This clonotype was seen ten or more times.

The sequencing sample was made of peripheral blood. The sequence came from an adult man with Graves' ophthalmopathy. This chain connects TRBV15 to TRBJ2-5; 7 bases are shared with TRBD1. The CDR3 loop is CATSSRQGQETQYF. CDR3 coding DNA: TGTGCCACCAGCAGCCGACAGGGCCAAGAGACCCAGTACTTC. Together with reference TRBV15 and TRBJ2-5, the CDR3 gives the full variable domain: DAMVIQNPRYQVTQFGKPVTLSCSQTLNHNVMYWYQQKSSQAPKLLFHYYDKDFNNEADTPDNFQSRRPNTSFCFLDIRSPGLGDTAMYLCATSSRQGQETQYFGPGTRLLVL.